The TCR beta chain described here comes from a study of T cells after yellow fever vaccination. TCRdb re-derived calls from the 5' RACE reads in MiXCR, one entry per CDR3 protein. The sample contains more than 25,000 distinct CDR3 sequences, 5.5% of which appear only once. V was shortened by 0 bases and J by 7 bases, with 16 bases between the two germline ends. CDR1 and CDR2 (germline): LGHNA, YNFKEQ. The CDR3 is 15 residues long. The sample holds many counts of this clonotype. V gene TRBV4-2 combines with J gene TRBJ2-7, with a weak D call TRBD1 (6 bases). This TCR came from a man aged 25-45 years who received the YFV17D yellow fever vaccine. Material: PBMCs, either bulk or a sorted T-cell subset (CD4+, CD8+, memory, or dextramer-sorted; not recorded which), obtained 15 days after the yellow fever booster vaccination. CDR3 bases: TGTGCCAGCAGCCAAGATCGGGACACCCAGCGAGAGCAGTACTTC. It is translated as CASSQDRDTQREQYF.